One and the same sample provided the 28 T cell receptor beta chains below, sequenced in a study of T cell changes during pregnancy in multiple sclerosis. TCRdb keeps only in-frame clones here, not all; method: immunoSEQ multiplex PCR. The sample records 30,000 to 35,000 clones, approximately 90% being singletons. The sample consisted of CD8+ T cells from peripheral blood mononuclear cells, taken before pregnancy. Every receptor here comes from a female donor with multiple sclerosis, enrolled in a pregnancy study.

This sequence joins TRBV30 and TRBJ2-7; TRBD2 aligns across 13 bases. Trimming removed 0 bases from V and 6 bases from J; junction bases left unmatched: 2. Germline V lookup: CDR1 GTSNPN, CDR2 SVGIG (reference sequence). The CDR3 sequence is 14 residues long. For the CDR3, the DNA is TGTGCCTGGAGTGTAACTAGCGGGAGGGCCGAGCAGTACTTC. It is translated as CAWSVTSGRAEQYF.

The CDR3 DNA is TGTGCCAGCAGCAGCCAATCCGGGACACTCTACGAGCAGTACTTC. Residues: CASSSQSGTLYEQYF. The chain carries TRBV9 and TRBJ2-7; tentatively, D is TRBD1 (6 bases). From germline, CDR1 is SGDLS and CDR2 YYNGEE. This CDR3 contains 15 residues. V lost 4 bases and J 3 bases, leaving 17 bases between the germline ends.

The chain joins TRBV27 to TRBJ1-1; D perhaps matches TRBD1 (5 bases). This CDR3 has 16 residues. Trimming removed 3 bases at V and 0 bases at J, with 14 bases between. CDR1 is MNHEY and CDR2 is SMNVEV in the germline V gene (reference sequence). The CDR3 here is CASSFKAGHLNTEAFF. CDR3 DNA sequence: TGTGCCAGCAGTTTTAAGGCTGGACACTTGAACACTGAAGCTTTCTTT.

The gene calls are TRBV25-1 and TRBJ1-2, with a possible D match to TRBD1 (5 bases). The CDR3 extends over 12 amino acids. The germline V gene encodes CDR1 MGHDK and CDR2 SYGVNS. V lost 8 bases and J 7 bases, leaving 14 bases between the germline ends. Here the CDR3 reads CASALRGGGYTF. As DNA, the CDR3 is TGTGCCAGCGCCCTGCGGGGGGGTGGCTACACCTTC.

V is TRBV19 and J is TRBJ1-1; weak D call: TRBD1 (5 bases). Between the trimmed V and J ends, which lost 9 bases and 0 bases, there was a span of 17 bases. The CDR3 is 15 residues long. Germline CDR1 reads LNHDA; CDR2 reads SQIVND (reference sequence). The CDR3 nucleotides are TGTGCCAGCCCCGGTGGGGCAGGGCTGAACACTGAAGCTTTCTTT. Its protein product is CASPGGAGLNTEAFF.

This chain connects TRBV11-2 to TRBJ2-7, with 8 bases lining up with TRBD2. This CDR3 has 15 amino acids. Germline assignment: CDR1 SGHAT and CDR2 FQNNGV. Losses at the gene ends were 5 bases for V and 2 bases for J; bases not matched to a gene: 8. The DNA of the CDR3 is TGTGCCAGCAGCCAGAACACGGGACTAGCCTACGAGCAGTACTTC. Amino acids: CASSQNTGLAYEQYF.

V and J are TRBV4-1 and TRBJ1-4; D perhaps matches TRBD1 (5 bases). Germline CDR1 MGHRA, CDR2 YSYEKL. V was shortened by 3 bases and J by 2 bases, with 13 bases between the two germline ends. CDR3 length: 16 amino acids. The CDR3 reads CASSQTYRYTNEKLFF. The CDR3 DNA is TGCGCCAGCAGCCAGACATACAGGTATACTAATGAAAAACTGTTTTTT.

The DNA of the CDR3 is TGTGCCAGCAGTGAATCCGGCACTAGCGGGAGGTACGAGCAGTACTTC. Encoded protein: CASSESGTSGRYEQYF. The chain joins TRBV25-1 to TRBJ2-7, with TRBD2 matching 12 bases. The CDR3 runs to 16 residues. Germline CDR1 MGHDK, CDR2 SYGVNS. V lost 1 base, J lost 4 bases, and 5 bases stayed unmatched.

Comments on this clone: The junction departs from germline at one end; a sequencing error may be responsible. The genes are TRBV7-9 and TRBJ2-6; D is ambiguous. The V gene's germline CDR1 is SEHNR and CDR2 FQNEAQ (reference sequence). The CDR3 totals 15 residues. In nucleotides, the CDR3 is TGTGCCAGCACCTTAGTCAGCTCTGGGGCCAACGTCCTGACTTTC. The encoded protein is CASTLVSSGANVLTF.

V gene TRBV4-1 combines with J gene TRBJ2-5; the D gene is possibly TRBD1 (6 bases). The V gene's germline CDR1 is MGHRA and CDR2 YSYEKL. The CDR3 loop spans 15 amino acids. Trimming took off 0 bases at V and 0 bases at J, with 8 bases between the two ends. This chain's CDR3 is CASSQEWGHQETQYF. DNA for the CDR3: TGCGCCAGCAGCCAAGAATGGGGGCACCAAGAGACCCAGTACTTC.

The chain couples TRBV4-1 to TRBJ1-1; perhaps TRBD1 as D (5 bases). V was shortened by 1 base and J by 0 bases, with 6 bases between the two germline ends. CDR3 length: 14 amino acids. CDR1 is MGHRA and CDR2 is YSYEKL in the germline V gene. The CDR3 nucleotides read TGCGCCAGCAGCCAAGGACAGTTGAACACTGAAGCTTTCTTT. Translated, it gives CASSQGQLNTEAFF.

This clone was picked up a small number of times. This rearrangement joins TRBV4-1 to TRBJ1-6; a possible D gene is TRBD1 (6 bases). CDR1 and CDR2 (germline): MGHRA, YSYEKL. The CDR3 has 14 amino acids. The germline V and J ends were trimmed by 1 base and 8 bases, with 9 bases remaining between them. In DNA, the CDR3 is TGCGCCAGCAGCCAAGGAACAGGGCATTCACCCCTCCACTTT. Translating gives CASSQGTGHSPLHF.

J is TRBJ2-7 and V is TRBV11-2, with D uncertain. This CDR3 spans 15 amino acids. Deletions cut 0 bases from V and 2 bases from J, with 11 bases between. Germline CDR1 is SGHAT and CDR2 is FQNNGV. DNA of the CDR3: TGTGCCAGCAGCTTAGATCAGAGGCTCGCCTACGAGCAGTACTTC. It specifies CASSLDQRLAYEQYF.

The V and J genes are TRBV7-6 and TRBJ2-1, with 14 bases that match TRBD2. The CDR3 totals 15 residues. Germline CDR1 is SGHVS and CDR2 is FNYEAQ. J lost 6 bases, V lost 3 bases, and 1 base had no gene match. The CDR3 DNA follows: TGTGCCAGCAGCTTGACTAGCGGGAGGGCCAATGAGCAGTTCTTC. Translated, it gives CASSLTSGRANEQFF.

The genes are TRBV6-5 and TRBJ2-2, with TRBD2 as a possible D gene (7 bases). Trimming shortened V by 0 bases and J by 7 bases, and 12 bases separated the two germline ends. The CDR3 length is 15 residues. Germline CDR1 reads MNHEY; CDR2 reads SVGAGI. The CDR3 sequence is CASSYSAGAGGELFF. The CDR3 DNA sequence: TGTGCCAGCAGTTACTCGGCGGGGGCCGGCGGGGAGCTGTTTTTT.

This sequence joins TRBV27 and TRBJ1-2, with TRBD1 matching over 8 bases. This CDR3 is built from 15 residues. V shed 2 bases and J 4 bases; nucleotides not matched to a gene: 6. Per germline, CDR1 MNHEY and CDR2 SMNVEV (reference sequence). CDR3 nucleotide sequence: TGTGCCAGCAGTTTAAACGCAGGGGGCGGCTATGGCTACACCTTC. Its translation is CASSLNAGGGYGYTF.

The V and J genes are TRBV5-6 and TRBJ2-4, with 9 bases fitting TRBD1. There are 14 residues in the CDR3. From germline, CDR1 is SGHDT and CDR2 YYEEEE. V trimming: 2 bases; J trimming: 4 bases; junction bases outside the gene matches: 1. The DNA of the CDR3 is TGTGCCAGCAGCTTCGGGACAGGGAAAAACATTCAGTACTTC. Its protein is CASSFGTGKNIQYF. Full variable domain (missing parts from reference TRBV5-6 and TRBJ2-4): DAGVTQSPTHLIKTRGQQVTLRCSPKSGHDTVSWYQQALGQGPQFIFQYYEEEERQRGNFPDRFSGHQFPNYSSELNVNALLLGDSALYLCASSFGTGKNIQYFGAGTRLSVL.

The chain uses TRBV5-6 and TRBJ1-5; the match to TRBD1 covers 7 bases. CDR1 SGHDT and CDR2 YYEEEE come from the germline V gene. CDR3 length equals 18 residues. V lost 4 bases and J lost 2; bases outside the gene matches: 15. CDR3 in DNA: TGTGCCAGCAGCGGTTCGGGGCCAGGGGGTATCGGCAATCAGCCCCAGCATTTT. It codes for CASSGSGPGGIGNQPQHF. Using reference TRBV5-6 and TRBJ1-5 for the parts outside the CDR3, the full variable domain is DAGVTQSPTHLIKTRGQQVTLRCSPKSGHDTVSWYQQALGQGPQFIFQYYEEEERQRGNFPDRFSGHQFPNYSSELNVNALLLGDSALYLCASSGSGPGGIGNQPQHFGDGTRLSIL.

The CDR3 sequence: CASSDPLSSYEQYF. The CDR3 nucleotides read TGCGCCAGCAGTGATCCCCTCAGCTCCTACGAGCAGTACTTC. The rearrangement joins TRBV10-1 to TRBJ2-7; D not certain. The CDR3 has 14 residues. CDR1 and CDR2 from the germline V gene are WNHNN and SYGVQD (reference sequence). The germline V and J ends were trimmed by 3 bases and 0 bases, with 9 bases remaining between them.

The chain uses TRBV27 and TRBJ1-1, with D perhaps matching TRBD1 (5 bases). The CDR3 runs to 13 residues. Germline CDR1 is MNHEY and CDR2 is SMNVEV (reference sequence). V was pared by 9 bases and J by 1 base, with 12 bases between. DNA of the CDR3: TGTGCCAGTATACAGGAAGGGAACACTGAAGCTTTCTTT. It yields the protein CASIQEGNTEAFF.

This clone was seen more than once but under ten times. V is TRBV16 and J is TRBJ1-5; perhaps TRBD1 as D (5 bases). CDR3 length: 14 residues. The germline CDR1 and CDR2 sequences are KGHSY and FQNENV. The ends were cut back, 0 bases at V and 6 bases at J, with 9 bases in the middle. CDR3 in DNA: TGTGCCAGCAGCCAATCGGGGGAGGGTCAGCCCCAGCATTTT. It codes for CASSQSGEGQPQHF.

The rearrangement links TRBV29-1 to TRBJ2-2, with D possibly being TRBD1 (5 bases). V lost 4 bases, J lost 6 bases, and 6 bases lay in between. Germline lookup yields CDR1 SQVTM and CDR2 ANQGSEA. The CDR3 is 11 residues long. The CDR3 loop reads CSVGTSGELFF. Here the CDR3 DNA reads TGCAGCGTTGGGACATCCGGGGAGCTGTTTTTT.

CDR3 bases: TGTGCCAGCAGCGTAGGGGGTAGCGGGGGACCCTCCTACAATGAGCAGTTCTTC. Translation gives CASSVGGSGGPSYNEQFF. V gene TRBV9 combines with J gene TRBJ2-1; 9 positions match TRBD2. The V gene end was trimmed by 0 bases and the J gene end by 0 bases; junction bases not matched to a gene: 7. The germline V gene encodes CDR1 SGDLS and CDR2 YYNGEE. This CDR3 contains 18 residues.

The chain carries TRBV27 and TRBJ2-1, with D perhaps matching TRBD2 (6 bases). The CDR3 has 13 amino acids. Trimming removed 0 bases from V and 10 bases from J, with 10 bases in between. In germline, CDR1 is MNHEY, CDR2 SMNVEV (reference sequence). CDR3 amino acids: CASSLSGGSEQFF. The CDR3 DNA reads as TGTGCCAGCAGTTTATCGGGGGGTTCGGAGCAGTTCTTC.

In DNA form, the CDR3 reads TGTGCCAGCAGTCAAAACACTGAAGCTTTCTTT. It codes for CASSQNTEAFF. The V call is TRBV11-2, the J call TRBJ1-1; D uncertain. The CDR3 sequence is 11 residues long. Looked up from germline, CDR1 is SGHAT and CDR2 is FQNNGV. Trimming took off 6 bases at V and 2 bases at J, with 4 bases between the two ends. Looking up the rest from reference TRBV11-2 and TRBJ1-1 gives the full variable domain: EAGVAQSPRYKIIEKRQSVAFWCNPISGHATLYWYQQILGQGPKLLIQFQNNGVVDDSQLPKDRFSAERLKGVDSTLKIQPAKLEDSAVYLCASSQNTEAFFGQGTRLTVV.

The chain uses TRBV11-1 and TRBJ2-7, with TRBD2 matching 9 bases. Germline CDR1 is SGHAT and CDR2 is FQDESV (reference sequence). The CDR3 is 14 residues long. The trim removed 2 bases at V and 3 bases at J, leaving 2 bases unmatched. The CDR3 coding sequence is TGTGCCAGCAGCTTATATAGCGGGGGCTACGAGCAGTACTTC. This translates into CASSLYSGGYEQYF.

This sequence joins TRBV2 and TRBJ2-7; TRBD2 matches at 8 bases. The CDR3 is 15 residues long. The germline V gene has CDR1 SNHLY and CDR2 FYNNEI. The V gene end was trimmed by 8 bases and the J gene end by 6 bases; junction bases not matched to a gene: 15. CDR3 DNA sequence: TGTGCCAGCCCCCGGGAACAGCGGGGGCCGCTCGAGCAGTACTTC. Translation gives CASPREQRGPLEQYF.

The chain recombines TRBV28 with TRBJ1-1; perhaps TRBD1 as D (5 bases). Germline values: CDR1 MDHEN, CDR2 SYDVKM. CDR3 length: 17 residues. Trimming removed 5 bases at V and 0 bases at J, with 19 bases between. In DNA form, the CDR3 reads TGTGCCAGCAGTCCCCTCCCCATATCACAGGTGAACACTGAAGCTTTCTTT. Encoded protein: CASSPLPISQVNTEAFF.